This T cell receptor beta chain originates from a study of cytomegalovirus exposure and HLA in healthy donors. The PCR contained 60 Vbeta and 13 Jbeta primers. Sequenced by immunoSEQ multiplex PCR; TCRdb stores in-frame clones only, minus some. The table lists around 140,000 clones, 76% of them singletons. General observations from the study: The study labeled about 160 TCR beta chains cytomegalovirus-associated.

About this clone: What it binds is unknown.

Donors in the study were healthy people who gave bone marrow. In nominal health when sampled, donors likely had unrecorded immune exposures nonetheless. Trimming took off 11 bases at V and 0 bases at J, with 12 bases between the two ends. Germline lookup yields CDR1 MDHEN and CDR2 SYDVKM. The CDR3 contains 13 residues. This chain links TRBV28 with TRBJ2-3; D not resolved. The TCR originated in a female donor in good health and CMV-seropositive. The sequenced sample was PBMCs. Here the CDR3 DNA reads TGTGCCTTGAGTGTCACTAGCACAGATACGCAGTATTTT. Protein product: CALSVTSTDTQYF.